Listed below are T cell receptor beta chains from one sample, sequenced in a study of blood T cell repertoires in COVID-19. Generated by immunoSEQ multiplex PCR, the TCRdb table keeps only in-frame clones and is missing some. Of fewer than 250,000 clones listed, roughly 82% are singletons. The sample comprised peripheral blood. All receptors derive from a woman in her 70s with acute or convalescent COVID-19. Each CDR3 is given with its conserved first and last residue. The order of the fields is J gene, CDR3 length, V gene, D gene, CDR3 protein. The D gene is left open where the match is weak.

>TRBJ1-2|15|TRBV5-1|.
CASSFNPPQNYGYTF
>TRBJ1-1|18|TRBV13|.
CASSYRRDRLRMGTEAFF
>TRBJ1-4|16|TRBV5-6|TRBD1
CASSSDRGKVGEKLFF
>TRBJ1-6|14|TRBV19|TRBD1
CASSRQGSNSPLHF
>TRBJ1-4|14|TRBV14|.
CASSPLRGLGKLFF
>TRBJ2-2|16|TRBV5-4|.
CASSLEVGRNTGELFF
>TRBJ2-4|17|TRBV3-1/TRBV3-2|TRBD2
CASSQDPSGGAENIQYF
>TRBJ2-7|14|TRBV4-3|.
CASSQESRSGEQYF
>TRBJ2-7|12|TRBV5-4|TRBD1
CASRRQGREQYF
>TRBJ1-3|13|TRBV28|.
CASGFSSGNTIYF
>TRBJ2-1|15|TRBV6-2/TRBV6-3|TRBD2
CASSRPSGGADEQFF
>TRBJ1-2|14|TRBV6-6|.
CAAKTGLANYGYTF
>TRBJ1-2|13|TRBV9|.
CASSRGGSGGYTF
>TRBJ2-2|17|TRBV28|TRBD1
CASRLTPGQGNTGELFF
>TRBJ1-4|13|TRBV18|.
CASSPYRDEKLFF